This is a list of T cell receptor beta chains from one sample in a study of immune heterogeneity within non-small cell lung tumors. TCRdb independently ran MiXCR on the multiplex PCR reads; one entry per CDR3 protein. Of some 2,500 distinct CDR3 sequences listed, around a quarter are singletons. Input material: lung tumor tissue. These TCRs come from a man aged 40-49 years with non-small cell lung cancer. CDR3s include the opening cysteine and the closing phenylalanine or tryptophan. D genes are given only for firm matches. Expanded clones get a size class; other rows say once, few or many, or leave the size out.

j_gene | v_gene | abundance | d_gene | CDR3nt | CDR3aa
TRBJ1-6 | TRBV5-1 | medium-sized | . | TGCGCCAGCAGCTTGGCAAACAATTCACCCCTCCACTTT | CASSLANNSPLHF
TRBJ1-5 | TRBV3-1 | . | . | TGTGCCAGCAGCTCCACATGGCGCAATCAGCCCCAGCATTTT | CASSSTWRNQPQHF
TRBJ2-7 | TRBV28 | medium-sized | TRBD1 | TGTGCCAGCAGCCCGGGACAGAGCTCCTACGAGCAGTACTTC | CASSPGQSSYEQYF
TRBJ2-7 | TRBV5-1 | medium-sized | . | TGCGCCAGCAGCTCAACACCCTACGAGCAGTACTTC | CASSSTPYEQYF
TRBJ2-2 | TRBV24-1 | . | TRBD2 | TGTGCCACCGGGACTAGGAACACCGGGGAGCTGTTTTTT | CATGTRNTGELFF
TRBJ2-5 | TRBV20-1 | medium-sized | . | TGCAGTGCTAACCGGGGCAACGAAGAGACCCAGTACTTC | CSANRGNEETQYF
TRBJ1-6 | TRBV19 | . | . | TGTGCCAGTAGTATAAGAGTGGGTGATTCACCCCTCCACTTT | CASSIRVGDSPLHF
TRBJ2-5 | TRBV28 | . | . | TGTGCCAGCAGTCCTCGGGAGACCCAGTACTTC | CASSPRETQYF
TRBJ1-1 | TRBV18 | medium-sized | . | TGTGCCAGCTCAAAGAAGGGACTCGTCGTGGTGAACACTGAAGCTTTCTTT | CASSKKGLVVVNTEAFF
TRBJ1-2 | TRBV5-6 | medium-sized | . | TGTGCCAGCAGCCCCCGGAACTATGGCTACACCTTC | CASSPRNYGYTF
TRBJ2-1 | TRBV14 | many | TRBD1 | TGTGCCAGCAGCCGGGGACAGGGGCCCTTCAGCTCCTACAATGAGCAGTTCTTC | CASSRGQGPFSSYNEQFF
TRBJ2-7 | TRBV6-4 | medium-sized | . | TGTGCCAGCAGTGACTCGGACGAGCAGTACTTC | CASSDSDEQYF
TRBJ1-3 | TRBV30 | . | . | TGTGCCTGGAGTTTAAGAGGAAACACCATATATTTT | CAWSLRGNTIYF
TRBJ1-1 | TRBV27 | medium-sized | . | TGTGCCAGCTCCCGGGTCGGGGGCTCGTTCACTGAAGCTTTCTTT | CASSRVGGSFTEAFF
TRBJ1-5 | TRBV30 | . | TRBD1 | TGTGCCTGGAGTCGGACAGGGGGCGGTCAGCCCCAGCATTTT | CAWSRTGGGQPQHF
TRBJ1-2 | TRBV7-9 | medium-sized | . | TGTGCCAGCAGCTTAGAGGGGACAGGCTACACCTTC | CASSLEGTGYTF
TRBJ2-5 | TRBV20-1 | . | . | TGCAGTGCTAGAAGGGGGGGCAGGGGATTACAGGCCCAGTACTTC | CSARRGGRGLQAQYF
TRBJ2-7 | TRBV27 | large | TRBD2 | TGTGCCAGCAGTTTTAGCGGGACTAGTAGTTACGAGCAGTACTTC | CASSFSGTSSYEQYF
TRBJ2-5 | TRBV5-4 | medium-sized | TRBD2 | TGTGCCAGCAGCGTTGGGACTAGCGGGGGGGCCCTCCAAGAGACCCAGTACTTC | CASSVGTSGGALQETQYF
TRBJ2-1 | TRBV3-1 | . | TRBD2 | TGTGCCAGCAACCTCGGCGCGGGAGTCGTGAATGAGCAGTTCTTC | CASNLGAGVVNEQFF
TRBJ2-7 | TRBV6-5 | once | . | TGTGCCAGCAGTTTGGGGGCCCCGTACGAGCAGTACTTC | CASSLGAPYEQYF
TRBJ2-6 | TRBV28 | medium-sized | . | TGTGCCAGCGGCGGAGGGGATCCGGGGGCCAACGTCCTGACTTTC | CASGGGDPGANVLTF
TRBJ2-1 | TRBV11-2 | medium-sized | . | TGTGCCAGCAGCTTAGCCGGGCAGCCGGGCAATGAGCAGTTCTTC | CASSLAGQPGNEQFF
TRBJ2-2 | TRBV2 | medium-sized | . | TGTGCCAGCAGTCATAGGGCCACCACACCCGGGGAGCTGTTTTTT | CASSHRATTPGELFF
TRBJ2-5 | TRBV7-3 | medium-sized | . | TGTGCCAGCAGCTTAACCAAACAAGAGACCCAGTACTTC | CASSLTKQETQYF
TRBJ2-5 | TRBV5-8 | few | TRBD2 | TGTGCCAGCAGCCCCGCCCGGACTAGCGGGGGCCAAGAGACCCAGTACTTC | CASSPARTSGGQETQYF
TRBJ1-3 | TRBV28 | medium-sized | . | TGTGCCAGCAGCCCTCCGGGGCCAGACACCATATATTTT | CASSPPGPDTIYF
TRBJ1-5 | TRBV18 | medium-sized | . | TGTGCCAGCTCACCAGGGAGGGATCAGCCCCAGCATTTT | CASSPGRDQPQHF
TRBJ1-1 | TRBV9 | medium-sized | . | TGTGCCAGCAGCCCAAACACCGGGGACACTGAAGCTTTCTTT | CASSPNTGDTEAFF
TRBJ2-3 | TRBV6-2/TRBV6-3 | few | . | TGTGCCGGCAGTTACTCCGGGACAGATACGCAGTATTTT | CAGSYSGTDTQYF
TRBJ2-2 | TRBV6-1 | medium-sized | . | TGTGCCAGCATAAGGACTAAGAACACCGGGGAGCTGTTTTTT | CASIRTKNTGELFF
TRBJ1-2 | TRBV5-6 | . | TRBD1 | TGTGCCAGCATCCCCGGACAGGGAGACTGTGGCTACACCTTC | CASIPGQGDCGYTF
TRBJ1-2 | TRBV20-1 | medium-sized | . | TGCAGTGCTAGAGGGGGCTATCGGTATGGCTACACCTTC | CSARGGYRYGYTF
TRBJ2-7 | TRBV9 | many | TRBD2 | TGTGCCAGCAGCCCAGAGTTGGTAGCGGGGGCGCGGGAGCAGTACTTC | CASSPELVAGAREQYF
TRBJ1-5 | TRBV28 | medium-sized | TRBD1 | TGTGCCAGCAGTCCCCGACAGGGGTGGGAGCCCCAGCATTTT | CASSPRQGWEPQHF
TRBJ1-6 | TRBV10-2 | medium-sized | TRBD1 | TGCGCCAGCATCCCCGGGACAGATAATTCACCCCTCCACTTT | CASIPGTDNSPLHF
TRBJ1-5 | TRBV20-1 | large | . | TGCAGTGCTGGGGCGACAGACTATCAGCCCCAGCATTTT | CSAGATDYQPQHF
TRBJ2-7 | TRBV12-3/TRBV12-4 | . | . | TGTGCCAGCAGTTTAGGGAAGGGCGAGCAGTACTTC | CASSLGKGEQYF
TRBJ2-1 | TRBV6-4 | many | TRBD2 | TGTGCCAGCAGCTCTAGCACCAGCGGGGGTAATGAGCAGTTCTTC | CASSSSTSGGNEQFF
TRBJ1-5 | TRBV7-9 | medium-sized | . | TGTGCCAGCAGCTTAGTCAGGGCAGGCCCTGATCAGCCCCAGCATTTT | CASSLVRAGPDQPQHF